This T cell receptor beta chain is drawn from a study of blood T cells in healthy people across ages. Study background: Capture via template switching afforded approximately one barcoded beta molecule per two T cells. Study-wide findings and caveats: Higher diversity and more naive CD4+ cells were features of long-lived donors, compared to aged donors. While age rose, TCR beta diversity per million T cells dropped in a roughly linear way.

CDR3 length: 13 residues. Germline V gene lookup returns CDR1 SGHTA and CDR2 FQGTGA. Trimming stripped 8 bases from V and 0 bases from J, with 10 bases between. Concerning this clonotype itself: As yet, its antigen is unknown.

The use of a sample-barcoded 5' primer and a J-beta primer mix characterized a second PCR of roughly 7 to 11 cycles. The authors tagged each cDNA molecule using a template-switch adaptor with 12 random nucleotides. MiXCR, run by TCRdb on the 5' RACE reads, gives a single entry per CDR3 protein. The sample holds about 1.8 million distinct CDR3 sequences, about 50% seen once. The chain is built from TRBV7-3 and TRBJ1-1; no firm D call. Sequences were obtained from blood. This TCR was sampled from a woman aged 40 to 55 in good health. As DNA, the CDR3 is TGTGCCAGCGCGATGGACCTGAACACTGAAGCTTTCTTT. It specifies CASAMDLNTEAFF.